This entry describes one T cell receptor beta chain. The antigen remains undetermined. These data come from a study of OX40 agonist ivuxolimab in advanced cancers. Study summary: Patients were treated with intravenous ivuxolimab, dosed at 0.01 to 10 mg/kg and infused every 2 weeks. One patient with hepatocellular carcinoma and two with cutaneous melanoma, three in all, had partial responses. Among those enrolled, mean age was about 60 years (range about 23 to 90) and approximately 80% were male. Study conclusions and caveats: Certain nonresponders likewise exhibited a low normalized T-cell clonal expansion.

CDR1 SGHVS and CDR2 FQNEAQ come from the germline V gene. The CDR3 runs 15 residues. With 5 bases clipped from V and 0 bases from J, the junction kept 5 bases outside the gene matches. Generated by immunoSEQ multiplex PCR, the TCRdb table keeps only in-frame clones and is missing some. The sample lists about 7,300 clones; about 84% were seen once. This clonotype was sampled from an adult with an advanced solid tumor such as melanoma, head and neck, liver or kidney cancer. This rearrangement joins TRBV7-8 to TRBJ2-7, with 9 bases identical to TRBD1. The starting material was CD4+ or CD8+ T cells sorted from blood, obtained in a trial of the OX40 agonist ivuxolimab. CDR3 nucleotides: TGTGCCAGCAGCCAGTACAGGGGGCCCTCCTACGAGCAGTACTTC. It translates to CASSQYRGPSYEQYF.